This record covers a single TCR beta chain. CDR3 length: 14 residues. Per germline, CDR1 SGHNT and CDR2 YENEEA. Unmatched junction bases numbered 9, after V lost 5 bases and J lost 7 bases. The data were taken from a study of technical replicates of blood from a handful of donors. Assay: immunoSEQ multiplex PCR; the TCRdb copy retains only in-frame clones and omits some. This repertoire shows roughly 80,000 clones, 85% to 95% found once; its top ten account for over 0.4%. V is TRBV11-3 and J is TRBJ2-7; TRBD1 agrees at 9 bases. The sequenced sample consisted of T cells isolated from PBMCs. This TCR came from a human donor in good health. The CDR3 protein is CASSPRTGAGEQYF. The DNA for the CDR3 is TGTGCCAGCAGCCCCCGGACAGGGGCAGGGGAGCAGTACTTC.